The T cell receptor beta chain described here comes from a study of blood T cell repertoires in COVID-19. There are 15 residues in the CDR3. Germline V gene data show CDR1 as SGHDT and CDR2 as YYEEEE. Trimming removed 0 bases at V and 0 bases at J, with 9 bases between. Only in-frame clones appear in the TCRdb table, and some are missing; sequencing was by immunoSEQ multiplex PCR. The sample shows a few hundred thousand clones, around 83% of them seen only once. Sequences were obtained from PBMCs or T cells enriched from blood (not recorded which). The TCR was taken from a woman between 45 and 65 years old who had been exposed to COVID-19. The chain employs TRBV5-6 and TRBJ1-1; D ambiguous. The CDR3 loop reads CASSLGERMNTEAFF. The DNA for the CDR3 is TGTGCCAGCAGCTTGGGAGAGAGGATGAACACTGAAGCTTTCTTT.